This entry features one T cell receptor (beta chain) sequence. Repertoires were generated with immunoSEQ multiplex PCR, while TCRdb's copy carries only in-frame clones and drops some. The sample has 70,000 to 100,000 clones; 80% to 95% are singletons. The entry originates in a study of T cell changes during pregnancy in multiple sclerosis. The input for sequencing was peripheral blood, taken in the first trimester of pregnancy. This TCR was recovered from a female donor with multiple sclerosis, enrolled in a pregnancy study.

CDR3 sequence reads: CATLSAGIMNTEAFF. The DNA of the CDR3 is TGTGCCACCCTCTCGGCAGGTATCATGAACACTGAAGCTTTCTTT. The chain employs TRBV2 and TRBJ1-1; no reliable D call. V lost 10 bases and J 0 bases, leaving 18 bases between the germline ends. Germline loops: CDR1 SNHLY, CDR2 FYNNEI. The CDR3 contains 15 residues.